This T cell receptor (beta chain) was captured in a study of OX40 agonist ivuxolimab in advanced cancers. Patients had blood sampled at baseline and again on cycle 4 day 1 and cycle 7 day 1. J lost 0 bases, V lost 0 bases, and 7 bases had no gene match. Germline values: CDR1 SGHRS, CDR2 YFSETQ. CDR3 length equals 18 residues. The protocol was immunoSEQ multiplex PCR, while the TCRdb copy is restricted to in-frame clones and leaves out a portion. This table has 13,000 to 15,000 clones, roughly 87% appearing once. The rearrangement joins TRBV5-1 to TRBJ2-7; 12 nucleotides line up with TRBD2. This specimen was CD4+ or CD8+ T cells sorted from blood, taken in a trial of the OX40 agonist ivuxolimab. The receptor was derived from an adult with an advanced solid tumor such as melanoma, head and neck, liver or kidney cancer. As DNA, the CDR3 is TGCGCCAGCAGCTTGGGTGGACTAGCGGGGTTATACTCCTACGAGCAGTACTTC. Protein sequence: CASSLGGLAGLYSYEQYF.